Many counts were recorded for the clone carrying this TCR beta chain. Its antigen is currently unknown. Using genomic DNA as the template, TCR beta VDJ and CDR3 profiling was carried out. TCRdb redid the calling of the reads with MiXCR, one entry per CDR3 protein. Found here are about 110,000 distinct CDR3 sequences, 51% of them singletons; the top ten hold around a third. Trimming left V 2 bases short and J 7 bases short, with 20 bases between. CDR1 and CDR2 (germline): MNHEY, SVGAGI. The CDR3 extends over 16 amino acids. These data belong to a study of CD8+CD57+ T cells in acquired aplastic anemia. Overall study: DNA recovered from sorted CD4+ and CD8+ cells had a mean of approximately 3.5 ug. CD4+ reads averaged around 10 million in healthy donors.

Study findings and constraints: A set of about 30 CD8+ CDR3 sequences was shared between patients and controls, and these sequences appeared highly expressed in patients. Patients and controls had CD8+ Simpson's diversity values that were not significantly distinct.

The TCR was taken from a human donor in good health, serving as a control. This chain links TRBV6-5 with TRBJ1-1; a possible D gene is TRBD1 (5 bases). Sample: sorted CD4+, CD8+, or CD8+CD57+ T cells (not recorded which) from PBMCs. The DNA of the CDR3 is TGTGCCAGCAGTTACAGTTCAACGGGGCTTCCCCTTGAAGCTTTCTTT. The encoded protein is CASSYSSTGLPLEAFF.